The 7 T cell receptor beta chains reported below all come from one sample, sequenced in a study of control samples from healthy donors and cancer patients. The table came from immunoSEQ multiplex PCR; TCRdb's copy has only in-frame clones and leaves some out. Here the sample spans roughly 120,000 clones, approximately 87% being singletons. Specimen: PBMCs. All receptors come from a woman aged 55-69 years with lung cancer.

This sequence joins TRBV7-2 and TRBJ1-3; TRBD1 aligns across 7 bases. The CDR3 spans 15 residues. Per the germline V gene, CDR1 is SGHTA and CDR2 is FQGNSA. J was trimmed by 2 bases and V by 5 bases; bases with no gene match: 6. Here the CDR3 DNA reads TGTGCCAGCAGCAGAACGACAGGGACTGGAAACACCATATATTTT. Translation gives CASSRTTGTGNTIYF.

The chain carries TRBV18 and TRBJ2-1; D is uncertain. Looked up from germline, CDR1 is KGHSH and CDR2 is LQKENI. This CDR3 has 16 residues. V gave up 3 bases and J gave up 0 bases, with 12 bases separating them. The DNA for the CDR3 is TGTGCCAGCTCACCTCCAAGCAGTAACTCCTACAATGAGCAGTTCTTC. Protein sequence: CASSPPSSNSYNEQFF. The entire variable domain, with the rest obtained from reference TRBV18 and TRBJ2-1, is as follows: NAGVMQNPRHLVRRRGQEARLRCSPMKGHSHVYWYRQLPEEGLKFMVYLQKENIIDESGMPKERFSAEFPKEGPSILRIQQVVRGDSAAYFCASSPPSSNSYNEQFFGPGTRLTVL.

The V call is TRBV7-8, the J call TRBJ1-3; the D gene is possibly TRBD1 (5 bases). The V gene lost 3 bases and the J gene lost 4 bases, with 13 bases spanning the gap. Germline V gives CDR1 SGHVS, CDR2 FQNEAQ. This CDR3 spans 15 amino acids. CDR3 DNA: TGTGCCAGCAGCTTTAGCAGGGAGGCCGGAAACACCATATATTTT. This gives the protein CASSFSREAGNTIYF.

The chain links TRBV7-2 to TRBJ1-1; 8 bases are a match to TRBD1. V trimming: 0 bases; J trimming: 3 bases; junction bases outside the gene matches: 9. The CDR3 is made up of 17 amino acids. Germline values: CDR1 SGHTA, CDR2 FQGNSA. DNA for the CDR3: TGTGCCAGCAGCTTAGCGGGCAGGGGGCGCATGTACACTGAAGCTTTCTTT. Encoded protein: CASSLAGRGRMYTEAFF.

There are many counts of this clone. The rearrangement links TRBV7-2 to TRBJ1-5; a weak D match, TRBD1 (5 bases). The germline gives CDR1 SGHTA, CDR2 FQGNSA. The CDR3 has 11 amino acids. The V end was cut by 5 bases, the J end by 11 bases, with 10 bases between. CDR3 in DNA: TGTGCCAGCAGCGTTCGGGGGACCCAGCATTTT. It translates to CASSVRGTQHF.

V and J are TRBV7-9 and TRBJ1-4; tentatively, D is TRBD1 (5 bases). CDR1 and CDR2 from the germline V gene are SEHNR and FQNEAQ (reference sequence). The CDR3 is 15 amino acids. The V end was cut by 0 bases, the J end by 3 bases, with 8 bases between. The CDR3 reads CASSLALQANEKLFF. CDR3 sequence (DNA): TGTGCCAGCAGCTTAGCGCTACAGGCTAATGAAAAACTGTTTTTT.

Here the CDR3 DNA reads TGTGCCAGCAGTGAAGGCAGACCTGAAGCTTTCTTT. Protein sequence: CASSEGRPEAFF. This chain links TRBV6-1 with TRBJ1-1, with D unclear. The germline V and J ends were trimmed by 1 base and 6 bases, with 6 bases remaining between them. This CDR3 has 12 amino acids. Germline V gene lookup returns CDR1 MNHNS and CDR2 SASEGT.